This TCR beta chain was sequenced during a study of cytomegalovirus exposure and HLA in healthy donors. Broader study findings: The tendency of first-cohort TCR clusters to co-occur in the 120 validation repertoires was the finding of a later analysis. The authors confirmed in vitro that a few CMV-associated chains were specific for CMV antigens.

The CDR3 loop spans 15 amino acids. Trimming removed 4 bases from V and 1 base from J, with 14 bases in between. Per the germline V gene, CDR1 is SGHNT and CDR2 is YYREEE (reference sequence). Assay: immunoSEQ multiplex PCR; the TCRdb copy retains only in-frame clones and omits some. The sample holds 160,000 or so clones, around 90% seen once. With regard to this clone: Its matching antigen is unknown.

This clonotype was obtained from a man in his late teens or twenties in good health and CMV-seronegative. The specimen was PBMCs. This chain joins TRBV5-4 and TRBJ1-1, with D possibly TRBD1 on 6 matching bases. This CDR3 is CASSPGGGKNTEAFF. The CDR3 bases are TGTGCCAGCAGCCCGGGAGGGGGGAAGAACACTGAAGCTTTCTTT.